The source of this TCR beta chain is a study of persistence of HIV-infected CD4 T cells. Germline lookup yields CDR1 LGHDT and CDR2 YNNKEL (reference sequence). The V end was cut by 1 base, the J end by 7 bases, with 11 bases between. The CDR3 totals 15 residues. On this clone: The antigen is undetermined.

This nonspecific control used anti-CD3/anti-CD28 bead stimulation of CD4+ T cells. Responding CD4+ T cells were sorted by upregulation of both CD40 ligand and CD69. An approximately 18-hour stimulation of CD8-depleted PBMCs used anti-CD28/CD49d costimulation, CD40-blocking antibody and enfuvirtide. This was the immunoSEQ version 4 assay in survey mode. Only in-frame clones appear in the TCRdb table, and some are missing; sequencing was by immunoSEQ multiplex PCR. The repertoire holds about 45,000 clones, with 80% to 90% as singletons. This sequence joins TRBV3-1 (or the pseudogene TRBV3-2) and TRBJ1-6, with a weak D call TRBD1 (6 bases). The clonotype comes from an adult woman with HIV who was CMV-seropositive. The material was CD4+ T cells sorted from PBMCs after 18-hour stimulation, obtained from a patient who received antiretroviral therapy. CDR3 amino acids: CASSQGWQGNSPLHF. The DNA of the CDR3 is TGTGCCAGCAGCCAAGGTTGGCAGGGGAATTCACCCCTCCACTTT.